This T cell receptor beta chain was obtained from a study of blood T cells in healthy people across ages. It was with a sample-barcoded 5' primer and a J-beta primer mix that a second PCR of roughly 7 to 12 cycles was run. One entry per CDR3 protein, called by TCRdb with MiXCR from the 5' RACE reads. The data show under 950,000 distinct CDR3 sequences, 20% to 25% seen once. There are 16 residues in the CDR3. In germline, CDR1 is SEHNR, CDR2 FQNEAQ (reference sequence). V trimming: 1 base; J trimming: 4 bases; junction bases outside the gene matches: 4. The chain recombines TRBV7-9 with TRBJ2-3; 11 bases match TRBD2. Sample: blood. The clonotype originates from a man in his sixties or seventies in good health. The CDR3 DNA follows: TGTGCCAGCAGCTTAGAGGGGACTAGCGGCGCAGATACGCAGTATTTT. It encodes CASSLEGTSGADTQYF.